Below, 6 T cell receptor beta chains from the same sample are listed, as sequenced in a study of blood T cell repertoires in COVID-19. Produced via immunoSEQ multiplex PCR; TCRdb's table is partial and in-frame only. The table shows 180,000 or so clones, with 65% to 90% occurring only once. The sample comprised peripheral blood. These receptors all come from a man aged 55 to 70 with acute or convalescent COVID-19.

The chain uses TRBV5-1 and TRBJ1-2, with TRBD1 matching 10 bases. This CDR3 spans 15 amino acids. The V gene's germline CDR1 is SGHRS and CDR2 YFSETQ. The V gene end was trimmed by 4 bases and the J gene end by 4 bases; junction bases not matched to a gene: 7. CDR3 region: CASSTRQGAGYGYTF. The CDR3 nucleotides read TGCGCCAGCAGCACCCGACAGGGGGCTGGCTATGGCTACACCTTC.

DNA for the CDR3: TGTGCCTGGAGTGTACTTTCTAGCAATCAGCCCCAGCATTTT. This translates into CAWSVLSSNQPQHF. The V call is TRBV30, the J call TRBJ1-5; D gene unclear. The CDR3 has 14 amino acids. Germline V gene lookup returns CDR1 GTSNPN and CDR2 SVGIG (reference sequence). Trimming shortened V by 0 bases and J by 0 bases, and 6 bases separated the two germline ends.

J is TRBJ1-6 and V is TRBV6-5, with no clear D. This CDR3 has 15 residues. Looked up from germline, CDR1 is MNHEY and CDR2 is SVGAGI. Trimming left V 6 bases short and J 10 bases short, with 19 bases between. The chain's CDR3 is CASRDQASLRSPLHF. Written as DNA, the CDR3 is TGTGCCAGCAGGGATCAGGCTTCCCTACGGTCACCCCTCCACTTT.

This clone was observed a handful of times. This chain uses TRBV11-3 with TRBJ2-2, with D possibly TRBD1 on 5 matching bases. CDR1 SGHNT and CDR2 YENEEA come from the germline V gene. The length of the CDR3 is 14 residues. The V end lost 1 base, the J end lost 5 bases, and 8 bases lay between the germline ends. CDR3 DNA sequence: TGTGCCAGCAGCTTAGGAAGGACAACCGGGGAGCTGTTTTTT. Protein: CASSLGRTTGELFF.

This clone occurred once. The chain carries TRBV12-3 or TRBV12-4 and TRBJ1-2; no clear D. The CDR3 extends over 13 amino acids. Trimming took off 3 bases at V and 3 bases at J, with 8 bases between the two ends. The CDR3 coding sequence is TGTGCCAGCAGTTTTGTTCAGTACTATGGCTACACCTTC. It is translated as CASSFVQYYGYTF.

The chain uses TRBV11-2 and TRBJ1-2; no clear D gene. The V gene lost 0 bases and the J gene lost 4 bases, with 12 bases spanning the gap. Per germline, CDR1 SGHAT and CDR2 FQNNGV. There are 15 residues in the CDR3. CDR3 sequence reads: CASSLDPSTSYGYTF. CDR3 sequence (DNA): TGTGCCAGCAGCTTAGATCCATCGACTAGCTATGGCTACACCTTC.